This is a list of T cell receptor beta chains from one sample in a study of T cells in Graves' hyperthyroidism and ophthalmopathy. TCRdb recomputed calls from the multiplex PCR reads with MiXCR, one row per CDR3 protein. The repertoire consists of about 510,000 distinct CDR3 sequences, with 14% occurring once and the leading ten covering roughly 13%. The source material was blood. The receptors were sampled from a woman aged 40 to 49 with Graves' hyperthyroidism. CDR3s leave out the opening cysteine and the closing phenylalanine or tryptophan. The D gene is left open where the match is weak. Clone size is stated in some rows and not others, as once, few, many or a class when expanded.

d_call,clone_size,v_call,cdr3_aa
-,many,TRBV27,ASSYTSGTYEQY
TRBD1,many,TRBV28,ASSLTGNGGYT
TRBD1,-,TRBV29-1,SAGQYSYEQY
-,-,TRBV2,VSSDRGRTNTGELF
TRBD1,many,TRBV28,ASSLGQGRHYGYT
-,many,TRBV7-9,ASSLRLTGAVETQY
-,many,TRBV5-5,ASSLVLVGEQF
TRBD1,-,TRBV13,ASSLVPGQGNTEAF
-,-,TRBV4-1,ASSQRDTQSYEQY
-,many,TRBV2,ASRDPLGEQF